Each of the 27 T cell receptor beta chains below was sequenced from the same sample in a study of neurological immune-mediated disorders. A single record per CDR3 protein comes from TCRdb applying MiXCR to the 5' RACE reads. The sample lists roughly 80,000 distinct CDR3 sequences, roughly 18% occurring once. Material for sequencing was PBMCs. The source is a woman aged 40-49 years in good health.

V usage is TRBV29-1 and J usage is TRBJ1-2; no definite D call. Germline values: CDR1 SQVTM, CDR2 ANQGSEA. Trimming took 1 base from V and 8 from J, leaving 8 bases between them. CDR3 length equals 11 residues. CDR3 in amino acids: CSVEGQKGYTF. The CDR3 coding sequence is TGCAGCGTTGAAGGGCAGAAGGGCTACACCTTC.

This clonotype was seen repeatedly, ten times or more. V is TRBV7-2 and J is TRBJ2-4, with TRBD2 matching 9 bases. The V segment lost 0 bases and the J segment 1 base; nucleotides outside the gene matches: 1. Germline CDR1 and CDR2: SGHTA and FQGNSA. CDR3 length: 16 residues. CDR3 sequence: CASSLASGGAKNIQYF. CDR3 coding DNA: TGTGCCAGCAGCTTAGCCAGCGGGGGGGCCAAAAACATTCAGTACTTC.

The chain is built from TRBV7-2 and TRBJ1-1, with a tentative D call TRBD1 (6 bases). CDR1 is SGHTA, CDR2 FQGNSA, per germline. Trimming removed 4 bases from V and 1 base from J, with 16 bases in between. The CDR3 has 16 residues. The CDR3 protein is CASSSRGGAGNTEAFF. Here the CDR3 DNA reads TGTGCCAGCAGCTCGAGAGGGGGGGCTGGGAACACTGAAGCTTTCTTT. The entire variable domain, with the rest obtained from reference TRBV7-2 and TRBJ1-1, is as follows: GAGVSQSPSNKVTEKGKDVELRCDPISGHTALYWYRQSLGQGLEFLIYFQGNSAPDKSGLPSDRFSAERTGGSVSTLTIQRTQQEDSAVYLCASSSRGGAGNTEAFFGQGTRLTVV.

The chain couples TRBV12-3 or TRBV12-4 to TRBJ1-3; D may be TRBD1 (5 bases). The V end lost 5 bases, the J end lost 2 bases, and 10 bases lay between the germline ends. CDR3 length equals 14 residues. DNA of the CDR3: TGTGCCAGCAGTACTCAGGGTGCTGGAAACACCATATATTTT. The encoded protein is CASSTQGAGNTIYF.

This clonotype was seen repeatedly, ten times or more. The chain carries TRBV10-3 and TRBJ1-2; D possibly corresponds to TRBD1 (5 bases). CDR1 is ENHRY and CDR2 is SYGVKD in the germline V gene. Between the trimmed V and J ends, which lost 8 bases and 8 bases, there was a span of 15 bases. The CDR3 has 12 amino acids. DNA of the CDR3: TGTGCCATCGGTGGGGCCGCGGGGGGCTACACCTTC. It yields the protein CAIGGAAGGYTF.

This clonotype was picked up many times. V and J are TRBV7-9 and TRBJ1-6; maybe TRBD1 (5 bases). This CDR3 is 18 amino acids long. V was cut by 5 bases and J by 0 bases, with 17 bases left in between. Germline CDR1 is SEHNR and CDR2 is FQNEAQ (reference sequence). CDR3 sequence reads: CASSRPGPKNSYNSPLHF. CDR3 in DNA: TGTGCCAGCAGCCGGCCGGGACCGAAGAACTCCTATAATTCACCCCTCCACTTT.

Ten or more counts support this clonotype. The rearrangement joins TRBV29-1 to TRBJ2-5, with 10 bases identical to TRBD1. With 4 bases clipped from V and 4 bases from J, the junction kept 9 bases outside the gene matches. Germline V gene lookup returns CDR1 SQVTM and CDR2 ANQGSEA. CDR3 length equals 15 residues. The CDR3 loop reads CSVAGDRGSSETQYF. CDR3 bases: TGCAGCGTTGCTGGGGACAGGGGCTCGTCAGAGACCCAGTACTTC.

Ten or more counts support this clonotype. V and J are TRBV7-2 and TRBJ2-5, with 9 nucleotides matching TRBD2. CDR1 and CDR2 (germline): SGHTA, FQGNSA. V dropped 5 bases and J dropped 2; count of bases not matched to a gene: 3. This CDR3 has 14 amino acids. The CDR3 DNA reads as TGTGCCAGCAGCCTCACTAGCGGGCAAGAGACCCAGTACTTC. It specifies CASSLTSGQETQYF. The full variable domain, completed using reference TRBV7-2 and TRBJ2-5, is GAGVSQSPSNKVTEKGKDVELRCDPISGHTALYWYRQSLGQGLEFLIYFQGNSAPDKSGLPSDRFSAERTGGSVSTLTIQRTQQEDSAVYLCASSLTSGQETQYFGPGTRLLVL.

This clonotype was detected ten times or more. The gene calls are TRBV5-1 and TRBJ1-2, with no clear D. V was clipped by 3 bases and J by 1 base, with 7 bases between them. The germline V gene encodes CDR1 SGHRS and CDR2 YFSETQ. The CDR3 is 13 residues long. The CDR3 is CASSSGLNYGYTF. CDR3 DNA sequence: TGCGCCAGCAGCTCAGGTCTTAACTATGGCTACACCTTC. The full variable domain, with the rest looked up from reference TRBV5-1 and TRBJ1-2, is KAGVTQTPRYLIKTRGQQVTLSCSPISGHRSVSWYQQTPGQGLQFLFEYFSETQRNKGNFPGRFSGRQFSNSRSEMNVSTLELGDSALYLCASSSGLNYGYTFGSGTRLTVV.

V is TRBV5-1 and J is TRBJ1-2; 7 positions match TRBD1. There are 15 residues in the CDR3. Germline CDR1 and CDR2: SGHRS and YFSETQ. J gave up 3 bases and V 1 base, and 6 bases lay outside the gene matches. CDR3 in amino acids: CASSLYDRVDYGYTF. The CDR3 DNA reads as TGCGCCAGCAGCTTGTACGACAGGGTGGACTATGGCTACACCTTC.

This clonotype was picked up many times. The chain employs TRBV20-1 and TRBJ1-1; 7 nucleotides match TRBD1. V was clipped by 4 bases and J by 5 bases; unmatched bases: 10. Germline V gene sequence: CDR1 DFQATT, CDR2 SNEGSKA (reference sequence). This CDR3 has 14 residues. The CDR3, as DNA: TGCAGTGCTACCCAGACAGGGATTAGTACTGAAGCTTTCTTT. Protein sequence: CSATQTGISTEAFF.

This clonotype turned up a few times. The V gene is TRBV19, the J gene TRBJ2-3; the D is unclear. Germline-derived CDR1 and CDR2 are LNHDA and SQIVND (reference sequence). This CDR3 has 13 residues. The V end lost 1 base, the J end lost 9 bases, and 11 bases lay between the germline ends. In DNA, the CDR3 is TGTGCCAGTAGTATAGGTAGCTTAGACACGCAGTATTTT. It codes for CASSIGSLDTQYF.

This clonotype was seen at least ten times. The chain carries TRBV29-1 and TRBJ1-2; D perhaps matches TRBD1 (5 bases). Deletions cut 6 bases from V and 6 bases from J, with 20 bases between. Looked up from germline, CDR1 is SQVTM and CDR2 is ANQGSEA. This CDR3 comprises 14 residues. This CDR3 reads CSVKEGARSDGYTF. In DNA form, the CDR3 reads TGCAGCGTGAAAGAAGGGGCGCGGTCGGATGGCTACACCTTC. The whole variable domain, filled in from reference TRBV29-1 and TRBJ1-2, reads SAVISQKPSRDICQRGTSLTIQCQVDSQVTMMFWYRQQPGQSLTLIATANQGSEATYESGFVIDKFPISRPNLTFSTLTVSNMSPEDSSIYLCSVKEGARSDGYTFGSGTRLTVV.

This clonotype was observed a few times. CDR3 in amino acids: CSASGTQTQDEQFF. The CDR3 coding sequence is TGCAGTGCTAGTGGGACCCAAACTCAGGATGAGCAGTTCTTC. This chain connects TRBV20-1 to TRBJ2-1; possibly TRBD1 or TRBD2 for D (5 bases each). Germline V gene lookup returns CDR1 DFQATT and CDR2 SNEGSKA (reference sequence). The CDR3 runs to 14 residues. Trimming shortened V by 3 bases and J by 8 bases, and 17 bases separated the two germline ends.

This clonotype was picked up many times. The chain uses TRBV3-1 and TRBJ2-7; maybe TRBD1 (6 bases). V dropped 1 base and J dropped 3 bases, with 13 bases sitting between them. Per germline, CDR1 LGHDT and CDR2 YNNKEL (reference sequence). The CDR3 spans 15 residues. CDR3 DNA sequence: TGTGCCAGCAGCCAAGGAGGTCAGGGGATCTACGAGCAGTACTTC. Protein product: CASSQGGQGIYEQYF.

The sample holds many counts of this clonotype. The chain carries TRBV7-3 and TRBJ2-2; D possibly corresponds to TRBD2 (6 bases). Trimming cost V 3 bases and J 5 bases, with 7 bases left between them. CDR1 and CDR2 from the germline V gene are SGHTA and FQGTGA. The CDR3 sequence is 13 residues long. The DNA of the CDR3 is TGTGCCAGCAGCTTTGGGGGGACCGGGGAGCTGTTTTTT. Translated, it gives CASSFGGTGELFF.

V usage is TRBV6-5 and J usage is TRBJ2-3, with D unclear. This CDR3 has 16 amino acids. The germline CDR1 and CDR2 sequences are MNHEY and SVGAGI. The V gene lost 4 bases and the J gene lost 0 bases, with 14 bases spanning the gap. This chain's CDR3 is CASSSTRLTSTDTQYF. Written as DNA, the CDR3 is TGTGCCAGCAGTTCTACACGGTTAACTAGCACAGATACGCAGTATTTT.

About this clonotype: Possible read error: a much larger clone is one base away. CDR3 sequence: CASSRPGTSGGSGEQFF. CDR3 bases: TGTGCCAGCAGCCGCCCCGGGACTAGCGGGGGGTCGGGTGAGCAGTTCTTC. This chain connects TRBV13 to TRBJ2-1; 15 bases agree with TRBD2. CDR1 and CDR2 (germline): PRHDT, FYEKMQ (reference sequence). V lost 5 bases and J lost 9; bases outside the gene matches: 11. CDR3 length equals 17 residues. The whole variable domain, remainder taken from reference TRBV13 and TRBJ2-1, is AAGVIQSPRHLIKEKRETATLKCYPIPRHDTVYWYQQGPGQDPQFLISFYEKMQSDKGSIPDRFSAQQFSDYHSELNMSSLELGDSALYFCASSRPGTSGGSGEQFFGPGTRLTVL.

In this sample, this clonotype turned up many times. The genes are TRBV5-1 and TRBJ2-5; D ambiguous. The germline V and J ends were trimmed by 6 bases and 4 bases, with 4 bases remaining between them. The germline gives CDR1 SGHRS, CDR2 YFSETQ. This CDR3 has 10 residues. CDR3 sequence reads: CASKAETQYF. For the CDR3, the DNA is TGCGCCAGCAAGGCAGAGACCCAGTACTTC.

This clonotype was counted ten times or more. V and J are TRBV5-1 and TRBJ1-4; TRBD1 might be the D (6 bases). The ends were cut back, 3 bases at V and 6 bases at J, with 9 bases in the middle. The CDR3 consists of 13 residues. Germline CDR1 and CDR2: SGHRS and YFSETQ. DNA for the CDR3: TGCGCCAGCAGCTCGGACAGTGATGAAAAACTGTTTTTT. Its translation is CASSSDSDEKLFF. Complete variable domain (other parts from reference TRBV5-1 and TRBJ1-4): KAGVTQTPRYLIKTRGQQVTLSCSPISGHRSVSWYQQTPGQGLQFLFEYFSETQRNKGNFPGRFSGRQFSNSRSEMNVSTLELGDSALYLCASSSDSDEKLFFGSGTQLSVL.

This rearrangement joins TRBV27 to TRBJ1-1; 9 nucleotides match TRBD1. CDR1 and CDR2 (germline): MNHEY, SMNVEV (reference sequence). Trimming at V came to 2 bases and at J to 7 bases, leaving 5 bases not matched to a gene. The CDR3 length is 14 residues. The CDR3 DNA reads as TGTGCCAGCAGTTTAAGGACAGGGGAGGATGAAGCTTTCTTT. It translates to CASSLRTGEDEAFF.

In its sample, this clonotype was seen many times. In DNA form, the CDR3 reads TGTGCCAGCAGCTTAGTAGGGAAGTTCTACGAGCAGTACGTC. The encoded protein is CASSLVGKFYEQYV. This chain uses TRBV7-8 with TRBJ2-7; D unclear. This CDR3 region has 14 residues. The germline gives CDR1 SGHVS, CDR2 FQNEAQ. The V gene lost 1 base and the J gene lost 3 bases, with 10 bases spanning the gap.

This clonotype appeared many times. The chain has TRBV12-3 or TRBV12-4 and TRBJ2-7; no clear D gene. V lost 5 bases to trimming and J lost 2 bases, with 13 bases between them. This CDR3 is 14 amino acids long. CDR3 protein: CASSPSQTPYEQYF. The CDR3 nucleotides read TGTGCCAGCAGTCCCAGTCAAACACCCTACGAGCAGTACTTC.

This clonotype has ten or more counts. The V call is TRBV10-3, the J call TRBJ1-1; TRBD1 might be the D (5 bases). The germline gives CDR1 ENHRY, CDR2 SYGVKD. Between the trimmed V and J ends, which lost 3 bases and 2 bases, there was a span of 10 bases. The CDR3 has 14 amino acids. The CDR3 reads CAISEGGANTEAFF. CDR3 nucleotides: TGTGCCATCAGTGAAGGTGGGGCCAACACTGAAGCTTTCTTT.

Worth noting for this clonotype: This may arise from a read error, as a much more abundant clone is one base away. This chain links TRBV7-2 with TRBJ1-2, with TRBD1 as a possible D gene (6 bases). CDR1 is SGHTA, CDR2 FQGNSA, per germline. V lost 3 bases and J lost 6, with 20 bases in between. The CDR3 consists of 16 residues. The CDR3 DNA follows: TGTGCCAGCAGCTTGGGGGGGAAAGGGGGACGGGATGGCTACACCTTC. Its translation is CASSLGGKGGRDGYTF.

The chain joins TRBV20-1 to TRBJ1-5, with D perhaps matching TRBD1 (5 bases). The CDR3 has 14 amino acids. Deletions cut 5 bases from V and 5 bases from J, with 16 bases between. Germline V gives CDR1 DFQATT, CDR2 SNEGSKA (reference sequence). The CDR3 sequence: CSAGGGWVDQPQHF. The CDR3 DNA sequence: TGCAGTGCTGGGGGGGGGTGGGTGGATCAGCCCCAGCATTTT.

This clonotype showed up many times. J is TRBJ2-3 and V is TRBV3-1; no definite D call. The CDR3 runs 13 residues. Looked up from germline, CDR1 is LGHDT and CDR2 is YNNKEL (reference sequence). V lost 2 bases to trimming and J lost 3 bases, with 6 bases between them. The CDR3 DNA is TGTGCCAGCAGCCAACCGGCTACAGATACGCAGTATTTT. It yields the protein CASSQPATDTQYF.